These 10 T cell receptor beta chains share one sample of origin, sequenced in a study of blood T cell repertoires in COVID-19. Repertoires were generated with immunoSEQ multiplex PCR, while TCRdb's copy carries only in-frame clones and drops some. Of about 91,000 clones in the sample, 70% to 90% were seen once. Input material: peripheral blood. Every receptor here comes from a man aged 65-85 years with acute or convalescent COVID-19.

This clone was seen a single time. The V and J genes are TRBV12-3 or TRBV12-4 and TRBJ1-1, with D possibly being TRBD1 (5 bases). The CDR3 runs to 12 residues. The V and J ends lost 6 bases and 6 bases respectively, with 11 bases between them. CDR3 sequence: CASSRTGAEAFF. The CDR3 nucleotides read TGTGCCAGCAGCCGAACAGGCGCTGAAGCTTTCTTT.

The genes are TRBV4-2 and TRBJ1-2; the D gene is possibly TRBD1 (6 bases). Trimming stripped 1 base from V and 11 bases from J, with 14 bases between. This CDR3 spans 13 amino acids. Germline loops: CDR1 LGHNA, CDR2 YNFKEQ. The CDR3 region has the DNA TGTGCCAGCAGCCAAGTCGTACAGGGAGATTACACCTTC. This sequence encodes CASSQVVQGDYTF.

The CDR3 loop reads CATKPGGYGNTIYF. The DNA of the CDR3 is TGTGCCACCAAACCAGGGGGCTATGGAAACACCATATATTTT. V and J are TRBV19 and TRBJ1-3, with 8 nucleotides matching TRBD1. CDR1 and CDR2 (germline): LNHDA, SQIVND (reference sequence). Trimming cost V 10 bases and J 3 bases; bases outside gene matches: 8. The CDR3 is made up of 14 amino acids.

The V call is TRBV11-2, the J call TRBJ1-1; D is possibly TRBD1 (5 bases). This CDR3 is built from 13 residues. Trimming took off 3 bases at V and 4 bases at J, with 9 bases between the two ends. From germline, CDR1 is SGHAT and CDR2 FQNNGV. CDR3 region: CASSFIGGTEAFF. CDR3 bases: TGTGCCAGCAGCTTTATCGGGGGCACTGAAGCTTTCTTT.

V usage is TRBV7-8 and J usage is TRBJ1-3, with unresolved D. The germline gives CDR1 SGHVS, CDR2 FQNEAQ. The CDR3 is 18 residues long. With 5 bases removed from V and 2 bases from J, the gap between germline ends came to 22 bases. CDR3: CASSRGRIPRNPGNTIYF. In DNA, the CDR3 is TGTGCCAGCAGCCGAGGCAGGATACCCAGAAACCCTGGAAACACCATATATTTT. The full variable domain, in which reference TRBV7-8 and TRBJ1-3 provide the parts outside the CDR3, is GAGVSQSPRYKVAKRGQDVALRCDPISGHVSLFWYQQALGQGPEFLTYFQNEAQLDKSGLPSDRFFAERPEGSVSTLKIQRTQQEDSAVYLCASSRGRIPRNPGNTIYFGEGSWLTVV.

The chain has TRBV14 and TRBJ2-5; 13 nucleotides align to TRBD2. The germline V gene has CDR1 SGHDN and CDR2 FVKESK. The V gene end was trimmed by 4 bases and the J gene end by 4 bases; junction bases not matched to a gene: 6. This CDR3 has 16 residues. The CDR3 is CASSPRTSGGGETQYF. Written as DNA, the CDR3 is TGTGCCAGCAGCCCCCGGACTAGCGGGGGAGGAGAGACCCAGTACTTC.

The count of this clone is one. The rearrangement links TRBV28 to TRBJ2-2; TRBD1 matches 11 bases. The germline V gene encodes CDR1 MDHEN and CDR2 SYDVKM. The CDR3 consists of 16 residues. V lost 6 bases to trimming and J lost 5 bases; unmatched junction nucleotides: 8. The CDR3: CASSNGQGARTGELFF. CDR3 in DNA: TGTGCCAGCAGCAATGGACAGGGGGCGCGGACCGGGGAGCTGTTTTTT.

This chain uses TRBV5-4 with TRBJ1-2; unclear D gene. The CDR3 contains 13 residues. Germline CDR1 reads SGHNT; CDR2 reads YYREEE (reference sequence). Trimming removed 5 bases from V and 0 bases from J, with 8 bases in between. CDR3 in DNA: TGTGCCAGCAGTGGCTTGTCTAACTATGGCTACACCTTC. Translation: CASSGLSNYGYTF. Using reference TRBV5-4 and TRBJ1-2 for the parts outside the CDR3, the full variable domain is ETGVTQSPTHLIKTRGQQVTLRCSSQSGHNTVSWYQQALGQGPQFIFQYYREEENGRGNFPPRFSGLQFPNYSSELNVNALELDDSALYLCASSGLSNYGYTFGSGTRLTVV.

The chain couples TRBV10-2 to TRBJ1-1, with D maybe TRBD1 (5 bases). V was clipped by 3 bases and J by 0 bases, with 11 bases between them. The CDR3 consists of 15 residues. Germline V CDR1 and CDR2: WSHSY, SAAADI. CDR3 loop: CASSDWGGVNTEAFF. CDR3 bases: TGCGCCAGCAGTGACTGGGGCGGGGTGAACACTGAAGCTTTCTTT.

The chain couples TRBV9 to TRBJ1-1, with 9 bases lining up with TRBD1. CDR3 size: 16 residues. The V segment lost 4 bases and the J segment 1 base; nucleotides outside the gene matches: 8. Germline assignment: CDR1 SGDLS and CDR2 YYNGEE. In DNA, the CDR3 is TGTGCCAGCAGCACTGGGACAGGGACCCCGAACACTGAAGCTTTCTTT. Residues: CASSTGTGTPNTEAFF.